This T cell receptor (beta chain) derives from a study of T-cell reconstitution after alpha-beta-depleted transplantation in children. At least ten counts were recorded for this clonotype. The antigen remains unidentified. Germline V gives CDR1 MNHEY, CDR2 SMNVEV (reference sequence). The junction had 3 bases not matched to a gene; V was cut back by 6 bases and J by 4 bases. This CDR3 contains 14 residues. Study results and caveats: Reports say that about two months after transplant, the alpha-beta T cells came out of several hundred graft clones that had expanded.

Preparing the TCRbeta library involved the use of unique molecular identifiers. TCRdb called the PCR reads again in MiXCR, with one record for every CDR3 protein. There are hundreds of thousands of distinct CDR3 sequences in the sample; 10% occur only once, and around 2.2% lies in the top ten. The receptor was isolated from a child younger than 10 with inherited bone marrow failure, due to receive a stem cell transplant. The sample here was PBMCs, taken before TCRalphabeta/CD19-depleted stem cell transplant. This chain links TRBV27 with TRBJ2-2; TRBD2 matches 9 bases. Here the CDR3 DNA reads TGTGCCAGCAGCCGGACTAGCGTCACCGGGGAGCTGTTTTTT. This translates into CASSRTSVTGELFF.